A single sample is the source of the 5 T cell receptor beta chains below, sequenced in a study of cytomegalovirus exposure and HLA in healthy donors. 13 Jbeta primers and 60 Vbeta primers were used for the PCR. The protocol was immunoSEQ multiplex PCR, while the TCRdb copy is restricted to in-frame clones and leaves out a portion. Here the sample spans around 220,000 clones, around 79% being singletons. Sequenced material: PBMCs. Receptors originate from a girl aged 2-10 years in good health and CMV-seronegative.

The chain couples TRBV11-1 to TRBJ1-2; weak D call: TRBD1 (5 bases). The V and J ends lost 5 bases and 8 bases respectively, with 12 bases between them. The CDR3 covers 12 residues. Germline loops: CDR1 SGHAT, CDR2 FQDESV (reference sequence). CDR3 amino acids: CASSDLGGGYTF. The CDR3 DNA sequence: TGTGCCAGCAGCGACCTCGGGGGAGGCTACACCTTC.

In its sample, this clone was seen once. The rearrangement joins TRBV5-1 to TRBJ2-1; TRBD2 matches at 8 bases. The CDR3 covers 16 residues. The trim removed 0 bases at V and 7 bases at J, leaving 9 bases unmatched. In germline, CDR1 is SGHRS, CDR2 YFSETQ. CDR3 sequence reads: CASSLVLAGPFNEQFF. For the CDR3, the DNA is TGCGCCAGCAGCTTGGTCCTAGCGGGCCCCTTTAATGAGCAGTTCTTC. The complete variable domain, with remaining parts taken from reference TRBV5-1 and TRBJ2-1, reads KAGVTQTPRYLIKTRGQQVTLSCSPISGHRSVSWYQQTPGQGLQFLFEYFSETQRNKGNFPGRFSGRQFSNSRSEMNVSTLELGDSALYLCASSLVLAGPFNEQFFGPGTRLTVL.

This CDR3 reads CASSSSGQATDTQYF. The CDR3 DNA sequence: TGTGCCAGCAGCTCGTCGGGACAGGCCACAGATACGCAGTATTTT. The chain couples TRBV5-6 to TRBJ2-3; 8 positions match TRBD1. There are 15 residues in the CDR3. The trim removed 3 bases at V and 2 bases at J, leaving 5 bases unmatched. Germline-derived CDR1 and CDR2 are SGHDT and YYEEEE.

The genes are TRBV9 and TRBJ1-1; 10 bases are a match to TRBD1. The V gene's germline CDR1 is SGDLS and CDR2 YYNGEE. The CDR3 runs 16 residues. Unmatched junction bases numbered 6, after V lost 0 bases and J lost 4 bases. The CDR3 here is CASSVEDRGTGTEAFF. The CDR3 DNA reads TGTGCCAGCAGCGTAGAGGACAGGGGGACAGGCACTGAAGCTTTCTTT.

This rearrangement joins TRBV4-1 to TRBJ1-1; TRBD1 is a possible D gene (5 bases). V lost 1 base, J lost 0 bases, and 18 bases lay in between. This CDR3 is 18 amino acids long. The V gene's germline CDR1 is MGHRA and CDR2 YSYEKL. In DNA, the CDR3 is TGCGCCAGCAGCCAAGTATTCGGATTGGAGGGGATGAACACTGAAGCTTTCTTT. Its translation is CASSQVFGLEGMNTEAFF.